This T cell receptor beta chain came from a study of cytomegalovirus exposure and HLA in healthy donors. The study, taken as a whole, reports: Common viral pathogens were later found to be apparently linked to several of the most significant clusters. Earlier analysis looked at TCR beta V segments, and most were productive about 90% or about 30% of the time. The classifier was said to identify cytomegalovirus status with high specificity and sensitivity.

Notes on this clone: The antigen remains unidentified.

The study ran its PCR with 60 Vbeta and 13 Jbeta primers. The data were produced by immunoSEQ multiplex PCR, yet TCRdb's version contains in-frame clones alone and is incomplete. The table shows about 160,000 clones, with roughly three quarters occurring only once. Sequenced material: PBMCs. The origin of this receptor is a man aged 18 to 29 in good health and CMV-seropositive.

The CDR3 reads CASSLVVGAQQETQYF. CDR3 sequence (DNA): TGTGCCAGCAGCTTAGTTGTGGGGGCGCAGCAAGAGACCCAGTACTTC. This chain joins TRBV7-9 and TRBJ2-5; D is possibly TRBD1 (6 bases). The germline gives CDR1 SEHNR, CDR2 FQNEAQ (reference sequence). This CDR3 is built from 16 residues. The germline V and J ends were trimmed by 1 base and 2 bases, with 14 bases remaining between them.